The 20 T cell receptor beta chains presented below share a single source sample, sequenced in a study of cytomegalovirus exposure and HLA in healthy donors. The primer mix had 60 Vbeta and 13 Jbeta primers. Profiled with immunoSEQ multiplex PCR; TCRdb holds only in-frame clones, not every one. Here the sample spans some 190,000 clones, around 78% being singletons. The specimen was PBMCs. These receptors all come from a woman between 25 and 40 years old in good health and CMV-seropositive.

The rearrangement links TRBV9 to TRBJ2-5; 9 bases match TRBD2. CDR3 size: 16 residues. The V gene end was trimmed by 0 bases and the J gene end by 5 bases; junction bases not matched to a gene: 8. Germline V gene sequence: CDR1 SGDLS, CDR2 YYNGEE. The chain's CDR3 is CASSVAAGGPGETQYF. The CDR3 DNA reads TGTGCCAGCAGCGTAGCGGCGGGGGGGCCGGGGGAGACCCAGTACTTC.

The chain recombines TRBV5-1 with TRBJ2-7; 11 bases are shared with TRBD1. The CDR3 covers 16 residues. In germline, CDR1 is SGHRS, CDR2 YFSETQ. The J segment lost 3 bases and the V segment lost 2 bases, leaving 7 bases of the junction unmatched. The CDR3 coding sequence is TGCGCCAGCAGCTTCTCTCCGGGACAGGGGGTCTACGAGCAGTACTTC. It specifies CASSFSPGQGVYEQYF.

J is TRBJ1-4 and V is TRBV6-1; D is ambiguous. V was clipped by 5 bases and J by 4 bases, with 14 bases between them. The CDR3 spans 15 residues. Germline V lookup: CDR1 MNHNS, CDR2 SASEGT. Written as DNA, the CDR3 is TGTGCCAGCAGTTTGCAAACAGTAGTTAATGAAAAACTGTTTTTT. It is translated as CASSLQTVVNEKLFF.

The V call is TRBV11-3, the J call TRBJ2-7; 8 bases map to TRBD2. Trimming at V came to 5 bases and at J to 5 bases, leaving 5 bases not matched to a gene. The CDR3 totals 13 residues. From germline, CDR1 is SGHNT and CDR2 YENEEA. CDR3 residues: CASSPGGQNEQYF. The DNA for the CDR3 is TGTGCCAGCAGCCCGGGGGGGCAAAACGAGCAGTACTTC.

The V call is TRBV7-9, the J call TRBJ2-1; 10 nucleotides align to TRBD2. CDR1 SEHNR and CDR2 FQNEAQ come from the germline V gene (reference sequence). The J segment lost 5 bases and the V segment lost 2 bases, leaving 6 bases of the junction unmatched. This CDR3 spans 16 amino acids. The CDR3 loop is CASSLTLAGVDNEQFF. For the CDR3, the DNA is TGTGCCAGCAGCTTAACCCTAGCGGGAGTTGACAATGAGCAGTTCTTC.

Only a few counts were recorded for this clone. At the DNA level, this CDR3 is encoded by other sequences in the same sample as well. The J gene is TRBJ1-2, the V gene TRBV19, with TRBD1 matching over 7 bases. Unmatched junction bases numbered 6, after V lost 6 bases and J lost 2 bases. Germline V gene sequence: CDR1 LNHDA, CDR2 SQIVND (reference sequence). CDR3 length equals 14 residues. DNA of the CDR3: TGTGCCAGTAGGGAGCAGGGGGTAAACTATGGCTACACCTTC. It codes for CASREQGVNYGYTF.

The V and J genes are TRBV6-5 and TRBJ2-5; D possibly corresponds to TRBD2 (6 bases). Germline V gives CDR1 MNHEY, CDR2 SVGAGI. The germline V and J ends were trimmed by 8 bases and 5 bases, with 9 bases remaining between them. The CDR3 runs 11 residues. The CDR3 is CASGRRETQYF. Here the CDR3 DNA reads TGTGCCAGCGGGAGGAGGGAGACCCAGTACTTC.

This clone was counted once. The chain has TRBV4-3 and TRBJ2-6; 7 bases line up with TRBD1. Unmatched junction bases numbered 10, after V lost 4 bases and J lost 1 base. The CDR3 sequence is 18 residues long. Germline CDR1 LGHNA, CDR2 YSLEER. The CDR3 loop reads CASSPGQLIPSGANVLTF. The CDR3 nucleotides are TGCGCCAGCAGCCCGGGACAGCTCATACCATCTGGGGCCAACGTCCTGACTTTC.

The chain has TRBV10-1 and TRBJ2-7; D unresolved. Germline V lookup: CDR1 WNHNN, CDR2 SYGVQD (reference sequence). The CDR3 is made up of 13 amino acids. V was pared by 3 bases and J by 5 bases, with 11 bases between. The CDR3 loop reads CASSDGAPNEQYF. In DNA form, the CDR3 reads TGCGCCAGCAGTGATGGAGCACCGAACGAGCAGTACTTC.

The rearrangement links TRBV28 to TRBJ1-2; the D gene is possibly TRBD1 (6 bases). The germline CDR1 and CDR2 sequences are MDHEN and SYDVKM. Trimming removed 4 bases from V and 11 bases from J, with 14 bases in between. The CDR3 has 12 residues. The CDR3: CASSSQGAIYTF. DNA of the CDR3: TGTGCCAGCAGTTCACAGGGAGCCATTTACACCTTC.

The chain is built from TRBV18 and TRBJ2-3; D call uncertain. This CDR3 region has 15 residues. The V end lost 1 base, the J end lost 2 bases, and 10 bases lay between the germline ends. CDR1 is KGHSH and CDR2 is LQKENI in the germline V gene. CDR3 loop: CASSPRGSFTDTQYF. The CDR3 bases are TGTGCCAGCTCACCACGTGGCAGTTTCACAGATACGCAGTATTTT.

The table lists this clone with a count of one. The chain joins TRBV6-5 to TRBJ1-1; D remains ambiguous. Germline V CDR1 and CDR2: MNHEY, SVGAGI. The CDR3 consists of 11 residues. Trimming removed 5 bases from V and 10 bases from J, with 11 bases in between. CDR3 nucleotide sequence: TGTGCCAGCAGTGAATTTGTTAGAGCTTTCTTT. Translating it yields CASSEFVRAFF.

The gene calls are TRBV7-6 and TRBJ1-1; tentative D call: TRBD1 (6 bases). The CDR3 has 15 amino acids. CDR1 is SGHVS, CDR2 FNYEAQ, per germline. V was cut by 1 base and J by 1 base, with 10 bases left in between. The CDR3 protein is CASSLDSGENTEAFF. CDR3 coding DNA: TGTGCCAGCAGCTTAGATTCAGGGGAGAACACTGAAGCTTTCTTT.

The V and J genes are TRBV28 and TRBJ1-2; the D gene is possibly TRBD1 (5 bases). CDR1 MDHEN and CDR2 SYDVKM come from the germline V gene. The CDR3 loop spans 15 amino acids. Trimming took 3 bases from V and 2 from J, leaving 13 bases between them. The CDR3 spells CASSFPQGLNYGYTF. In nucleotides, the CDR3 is TGTGCCAGCAGTTTCCCCCAGGGATTAAACTATGGCTACACCTTC.

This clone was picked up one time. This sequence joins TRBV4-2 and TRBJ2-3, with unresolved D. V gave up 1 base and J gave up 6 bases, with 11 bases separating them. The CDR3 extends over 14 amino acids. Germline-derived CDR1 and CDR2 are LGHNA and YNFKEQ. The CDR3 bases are TGTGCCAGCAGCCAAGGGCAGACGAGGGATACGCAGTATTTT. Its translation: CASSQGQTRDTQYF.

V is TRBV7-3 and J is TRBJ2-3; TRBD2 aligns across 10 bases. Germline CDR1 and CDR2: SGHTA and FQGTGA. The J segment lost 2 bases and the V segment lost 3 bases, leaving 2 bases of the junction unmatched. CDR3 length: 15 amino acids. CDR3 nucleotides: TGTGCCAGCAGCTTTAGCGGGGGGACCACAGATACGCAGTATTTT. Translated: CASSFSGGTTDTQYF. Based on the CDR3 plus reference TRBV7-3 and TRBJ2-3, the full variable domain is GAGVSQTPSNKVTEKGKYVELRCDPISGHTALYWYRQSLGQGPEFLIYFQGTGAADDSGLPNDRFFAVRPEGSVSTLKIQRTERGDSAVYLCASSFSGGTTDTQYFGPGTRLTVL.

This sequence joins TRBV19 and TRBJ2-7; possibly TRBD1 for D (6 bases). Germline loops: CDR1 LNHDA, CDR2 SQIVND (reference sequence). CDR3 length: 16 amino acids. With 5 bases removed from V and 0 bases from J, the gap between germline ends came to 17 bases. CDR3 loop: CASSPGPQGSSYEQYF. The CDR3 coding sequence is TGTGCCAGTAGTCCTGGACCACAGGGATCCTCCTACGAGCAGTACTTC.

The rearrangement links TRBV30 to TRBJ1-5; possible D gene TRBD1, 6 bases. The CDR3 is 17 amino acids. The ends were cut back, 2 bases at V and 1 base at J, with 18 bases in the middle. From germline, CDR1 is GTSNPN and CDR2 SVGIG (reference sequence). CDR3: CAWSLKGVSGSNQPQHF. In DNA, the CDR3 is TGTGCCTGGAGTTTAAAGGGGGTGTCGGGCAGCAATCAGCCCCAGCATTTT.

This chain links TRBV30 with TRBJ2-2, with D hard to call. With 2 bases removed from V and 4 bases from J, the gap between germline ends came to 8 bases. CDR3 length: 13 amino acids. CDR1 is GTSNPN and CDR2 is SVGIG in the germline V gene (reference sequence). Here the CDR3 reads CAWSSTATGELFF. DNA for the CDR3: TGTGCCTGGAGTTCCACAGCCACCGGGGAGCTGTTTTTT.

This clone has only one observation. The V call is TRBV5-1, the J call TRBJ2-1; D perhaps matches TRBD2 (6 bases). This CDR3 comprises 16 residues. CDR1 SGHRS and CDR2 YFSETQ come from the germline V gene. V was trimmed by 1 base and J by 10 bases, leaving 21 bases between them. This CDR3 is CASSLSGHPTGREQFF. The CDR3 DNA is TGCGCCAGCAGCTTGTCGGGCCACCCCACGGGGAGGGAGCAGTTCTTC.